One and the same sample provided the 23 T cell receptor beta chains below, sequenced in a study of PD-L1 blockade in urothelial cancer. Regarding time point: pretreatment peripheral blood. Libraries were prepared by immunoSEQ multiplex PCR; TCRdb keeps only in-frame clonotypes and omits some of them. This table holds tens of thousands of clones, roughly 86% found once. The specimen was PBMCs, collected around atezolizumab (anti-PD-L1) treatment. These receptors were obtained from a man aged 55 to 70 with urothelial cancer.

V is TRBV2 and J is TRBJ2-3, with 9 positions matching TRBD2. The germline V gene has CDR1 SNHLY and CDR2 FYNNEI. J was trimmed by 3 bases and V by 2 bases; bases with no gene match: 6. There are 16 residues in the CDR3. Here the CDR3 reads CASSESAGGPTDTQYF. As DNA, the CDR3 is TGTGCCAGCAGTGAAAGTGCGGGGGGGCCAACAGATACGCAGTATTTT.

The rearrangement joins TRBV30 to TRBJ2-2, with TRBD2 identical over 12 bases. Germline-derived CDR1 and CDR2 are GTSNPN and SVGIG (reference sequence). With 0 bases clipped from V and 4 bases from J, the junction kept 0 bases outside the gene matches. The CDR3 spans 15 residues. CDR3 residues: CAWSVLAGGTGELFF. CDR3 coding DNA: TGTGCCTGGAGTGTACTAGCGGGGGGCACCGGGGAGCTGTTTTTT.

This chain connects TRBV30 to TRBJ1-1; 8 nucleotides line up with TRBD1. The CDR3 length is 14 residues. V lost 2 bases and J lost 1; bases outside the gene matches: 3. Germline V gives CDR1 GTSNPN, CDR2 SVGIG (reference sequence). CDR3 coding DNA: TGTGCCTGGAGTAACGGACAGGGGAACACTGAAGCTTTCTTT. Translated: CAWSNGQGNTEAFF.

This clone has just one count. The chain has TRBV19 and TRBJ2-2; 8 bases are a match to TRBD1. The J segment lost 1 base and the V segment lost 9 bases, leaving 4 bases of the junction unmatched. Germline V gene data show CDR1 as LNHDA and CDR2 as SQIVND (reference sequence). CDR3 size: 14 residues. The CDR3 DNA is TGTGCCAGCACCGACAGGGGGAACACCGGGGAGCTGTTTTTT. Its translation: CASTDRGNTGELFF.

This chain joins TRBV7-2 and TRBJ2-5, with 7 positions matching TRBD1. Germline loops: CDR1 SGHTA, CDR2 FQGNSA. With V trimmed by 2 bases and J by 6 bases, 6 bases remained unmatched. The CDR3 loop spans 14 amino acids. The CDR3 loop is CASSLRQGVQTQYF. CDR3 coding DNA: TGTGCCAGCAGCTTACGACAGGGTGTACAGACCCAGTACTTC. The variable domain in full, completed from reference TRBV7-2 and TRBJ2-5, reads GAGVSQSPSNKVTEKGKDVELRCDPISGHTALYWYRQSLGQGLEFLIYFQGNSAPDKSGLPSDRFSAERTGGSVSTLTIQRTQQEDSAVYLCASSLRQGVQTQYFGPGTRLLVL.

The chain uses TRBV5-1 and TRBJ1-1; the D gene is possibly TRBD1 (5 bases). The germline V gene has CDR1 SGHRS and CDR2 YFSETQ. The CDR3 spans 17 residues. V was pared by 3 bases and J by 1 base, with 19 bases between. The CDR3 DNA is TGCGCCAGCAGCTACAGTGGGGGGTACCGCCAGAACACTGAAGCTTTCTTT. The encoded protein is CASSYSGGYRQNTEAFF.

The rearrangement uses TRBV6-6 and TRBJ2-1, with D hard to call. V was pared by 10 bases and J by 4 bases, with 14 bases between. The CDR3 runs to 13 residues. Germline V lookup: CDR1 MNHNY, CDR2 SVGAGI (reference sequence). This CDR3 is CATQLTPYNEQFF. The CDR3 DNA is TGTGCCACCCAACTAACTCCGTACAATGAGCAGTTCTTC.

The gene calls are TRBV19 and TRBJ2-7; D is perhaps TRBD1 (5 bases). Germline V gene data show CDR1 as LNHDA and CDR2 as SQIVND (reference sequence). Trimming stripped 5 bases from V and 3 bases from J, with 26 bases between. The CDR3 consists of 18 residues. In nucleotides, the CDR3 is TGTGCCAGTAGTCCCTCTCCAATGTGGGGCCTGGCTCACTACGAGCAGTACTTC. It codes for CASSPSPMWGLAHYEQYF.

The chain links TRBV5-1 to TRBJ2-3; D remains unclear. CDR1 and CDR2 (germline): SGHRS, YFSETQ. The V gene lost 2 bases and the J gene lost 0 bases, with 10 bases spanning the gap. The length of the CDR3 is 15 residues. CDR3 nucleotides: TGCGCCAGCAGCTTCGCCCCCAGAAGCACAGATACGCAGTATTTT. Amino acid sequence: CASSFAPRSTDTQYF.

In this sample, this clone turned up a few times. The chain employs TRBV2 and TRBJ1-5; D is possibly TRBD1 (6 bases). The germline V gene has CDR1 SNHLY and CDR2 FYNNEI. CDR3 length equals 15 residues. The V end was cut by 5 bases, the J end by 0 bases, with 11 bases between. CDR3 loop: CASSPTGFSNQPQHF. CDR3 bases: TGTGCCAGCAGTCCGACAGGTTTTAGCAATCAGCCCCAGCATTTT.

The V call is TRBV6-5, the J call TRBJ2-1, with a weak D call TRBD2 (5 bases). Germline CDR1 reads MNHEY; CDR2 reads SVGAGI. Deletions cut 8 bases from V and 7 bases from J, with 21 bases between. CDR3 length: 15 residues. The CDR3 nucleotides read TGTGCCAGCTCCCGTTCCGGGATCTCCCAGAATGAGCAGTTCTTC. This codes for CASSRSGISQNEQFF.

The chain joins TRBV10-3 to TRBJ2-7; 9 bases fit TRBD2. The CDR3 extends over 15 amino acids. The V gene end was trimmed by 2 bases and the J gene end by 3 bases; junction bases not matched to a gene: 5. The germline V gene has CDR1 ENHRY and CDR2 SYGVKD. Here the CDR3 DNA reads TGTGCCATCAGTGAGAAGGGGACTAGCAACTACGAGCAGTACTTC. It specifies CAISEKGTSNYEQYF.

This clone was picked up one time. The V gene is TRBV10-1, the J gene TRBJ2-2; a possible D gene is TRBD2 (5 bases). Germline CDR1 reads WNHNN; CDR2 reads SYGVQD (reference sequence). This CDR3 is 15 amino acids long. The V end lost 4 bases, the J end lost 6 bases, and 15 bases lay between the germline ends. The CDR3: CASSGGGVRAGELFF. The CDR3 DNA is TGCGCCAGCAGTGGAGGAGGAGTTCGGGCCGGGGAGCTGTTTTTT.

The V gene is TRBV7-8, the J gene TRBJ1-2; perhaps TRBD1 as D (6 bases). Germline lookup yields CDR1 SGHVS and CDR2 FQNEAQ. Trimming took off 5 bases at V and 6 bases at J, with 19 bases between the two ends. CDR3 length: 15 amino acids. The CDR3 nucleotides are TGTGCCAGCAGCGCCCCGGCGGTGGGGGCTGATGGCTACACCTTC. The encoded protein is CASSAPAVGADGYTF.

The chain uses TRBV28 and TRBJ2-7, with 8 bases identical to TRBD2. The CDR3 length is 14 residues. Germline-derived CDR1 and CDR2 are MDHEN and SYDVKM. V lost 2 bases, J lost 4 bases, and 4 bases stayed unmatched. CDR3 nucleotides: TGTGCCAGCAGTTTACAGCGGGGGAGATACGAGCAGTACTTC. As protein: CASSLQRGRYEQYF.

The V gene is TRBV30, the J gene TRBJ2-5, with 7 positions matching TRBD1. The CDR3 loop spans 14 amino acids. In germline, CDR1 is GTSNPN, CDR2 SVGIG (reference sequence). Trimming removed 3 bases from V and 5 bases from J; junction bases left unmatched: 9. The CDR3, as DNA: TGTGCCTGGAGACTGACAGGGTCCGTTGAGACCCAGTACTTC. It codes for CAWRLTGSVETQYF.

This clone was counted only a few times. The chain recombines TRBV18 with TRBJ1-1; possible D gene TRBD1, 6 bases. The germline V and J ends were trimmed by 3 bases and 4 bases, with 9 bases remaining between them. This CDR3 has 13 residues. CDR1 is KGHSH and CDR2 is LQKENI in the germline V gene. The CDR3 bases are TGTGCCAGCTCACCTTTAGGGGGCACTGAAGCTTTCTTT. It codes for CASSPLGGTEAFF.

The chain couples TRBV6-4 to TRBJ2-1; tentative D call: TRBD2 (5 bases). Trimming shortened V by 6 bases and J by 0 bases, and 18 bases separated the two germline ends. Germline V gives CDR1 MRHNA, CDR2 SNTAGT. CDR3 length: 17 amino acids. The CDR3 loop is CASSVSPLAGSYNEQFF. The CDR3 region has the DNA TGTGCCAGCAGCGTATCCCCTCTGGCGGGCTCCTACAATGAGCAGTTCTTC.

CDR3 coding DNA: TGTGCCAGCAGCCCCGGGGTATATAATTCACCCCTCCACTTT. Its translation is CASSPGVYNSPLHF. V is TRBV5-8 and J is TRBJ1-6; unclear D gene. The CDR3 runs 14 residues. V gave up 4 bases and J gave up 4 bases, with 9 bases separating them. Germline V gene sequence: CDR1 SGHTS, CDR2 YDEGEE.

CDR3 DNA: TGTGCCAGCACTAGGCTACTTCTCACAGATACGCAGTATTTT. Encoded protein: CASTRLLLTDTQYF. The chain recombines TRBV9 with TRBJ2-3; D call uncertain. This CDR3 spans 14 amino acids. Trimming cost V 6 bases and J 2 bases, with 13 bases left between them. Germline V lookup: CDR1 SGDLS, CDR2 YYNGEE.

The chain carries TRBV11-2 and TRBJ2-7; TRBD2 matches 7 bases. V dropped 5 bases and J dropped 4; count of bases not matched to a gene: 14. The CDR3 runs to 16 residues. Germline V gene sequence: CDR1 SGHAT, CDR2 FQNNGV. CDR3 sequence (DNA): TGTGCCAGCAGCCCGAATCCATTAGCGGGCCCATACGAGCAGTACTTC. It translates to CASSPNPLAGPYEQYF.

CDR3 residues: CASSLVQGGETQYF. For the CDR3, the DNA is TGCGCCAGCAGCTTGGTCCAGGGAGGGGAGACCCAGTACTTC. The chain uses TRBV5-1 and TRBJ2-5; 7 nucleotides line up with TRBD2. This CDR3 is built from 14 residues. The junction had 4 bases not matched to a gene; V was cut back by 0 bases and J by 5 bases. The germline V gene has CDR1 SGHRS and CDR2 YFSETQ.

V gene TRBV23-1 combines with J gene TRBJ1-1, with D unclear. TRBV23-1 is an open reading frame whose function is uncertain. Trimming took 0 bases from V and 4 from J, leaving 9 bases between them. This CDR3 contains 14 residues. DNA for the CDR3: TGCGCCAGCAGTCAATCTCTCCACTTCACTGAAGCTTTCTTT. Translated, it gives CASSQSLHFTEAFF.